Described below is a single T cell receptor (beta chain) sequence and its context. The data were taken from a study of lymphopenia after photon versus proton radiotherapy. Only in-frame clones appear in the TCRdb table, and some are missing; sequencing was by immunoSEQ multiplex PCR. This repertoire shows about 22,000 clones, around 88% found once; its top ten account for roughly 11%. V lost 3 bases, J lost 3 bases, and 5 bases stayed unmatched. This CDR3 region has 14 residues. The germline gives CDR1 SGHRS, CDR2 YFSETQ. The TCR originated in a man at least 80 years old with esophageal cancer. The material was peripheral blood, obtained from a patient treated with proton-based radiotherapy. The chain is built from TRBV5-1 and TRBJ2-5; 7 bases align to TRBD1. CDR3 nucleotides: TGCGCCAGCAGCTGGACAGGCCCCGAAGAGACCCAGTACTTC. Encoded protein: CASSWTGPEETQYF.